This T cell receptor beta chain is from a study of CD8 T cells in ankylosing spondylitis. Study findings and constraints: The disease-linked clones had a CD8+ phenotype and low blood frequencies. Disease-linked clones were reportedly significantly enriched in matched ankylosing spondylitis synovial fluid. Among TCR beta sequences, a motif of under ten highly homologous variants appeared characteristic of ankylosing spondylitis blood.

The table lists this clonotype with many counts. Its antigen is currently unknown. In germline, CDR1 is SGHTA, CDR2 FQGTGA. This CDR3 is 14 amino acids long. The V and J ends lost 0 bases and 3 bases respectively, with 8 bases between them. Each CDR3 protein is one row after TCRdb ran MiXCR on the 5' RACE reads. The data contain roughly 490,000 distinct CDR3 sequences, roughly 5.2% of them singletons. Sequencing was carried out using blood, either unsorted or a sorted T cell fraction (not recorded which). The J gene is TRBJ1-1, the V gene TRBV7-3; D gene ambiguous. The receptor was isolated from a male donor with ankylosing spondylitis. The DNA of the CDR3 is TGTGCCAGCAGCTTAACGTGGGGAGACACTGAAGCTTTCTTT. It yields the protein CASSLTWGDTEAFF. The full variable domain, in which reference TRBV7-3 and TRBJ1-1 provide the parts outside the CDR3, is GAGVSQTPSNKVTEKGKYVELRCDPISGHTALYWYRQSLGQGPEFLIYFQGTGAADDSGLPNDRFFAVRPEGSVSTLKIQRTERGDSAVYLCASSLTWGDTEAFFGQGTRLTVV.